Each of the 21 T cell receptor beta chains below was sequenced from the same sample in a study of T cell repertoires in cytomegalovirus infection. TCRdb ran MiXCR on the reads and lists one entry per CDR3 protein. The table lists 650,000 to 850,000 distinct CDR3 sequences, approximately 32% of them singletons, with 10% to 15% in the top ten. Antigens of these TCRs are unknown. Sequenced material: cultured CD8+ T cells from PBMCs, taken from culture after CMV antigen stimulation. The receptors here all came from a human donor in good health (CMV status not recorded). Some clones in this sample may be carry-over from other donors' samples.

The V and J genes are TRBV7-8 and TRBJ2-7; perhaps TRBD2 as D (5 bases). This CDR3 has 15 amino acids. The germline V and J ends were trimmed by 1 base and 3 bases, with 13 bases remaining between them. Germline CDR1 reads SGHVS; CDR2 reads FQNEAQ. In nucleotides, the CDR3 is TGTGCCAGCAGCTTAGAGTCGGGGAGCTACTACGAGCAGTACGTC. Protein sequence: CASSLESGSYYEQYV.

This clonotype was observed a handful of times. The gene calls are TRBV6-5 and TRBJ1-2; D remains unclear. Trimming took off 2 bases at V and 5 bases at J, with 12 bases between the two ends. Germline assignment: CDR1 MNHEY and CDR2 SVGAGI. CDR3 length: 14 residues. CDR3 residues: CASSYLQSTYGYTF. The CDR3, as DNA: TGTGCCAGCAGTTACCTTCAAAGTACTTATGGCTACACCTTC.

This clonotype showed up just a few times. This rearrangement joins TRBV27 to TRBJ2-1; TRBD2 aligns across 15 bases. The CDR3 is made up of 19 amino acids. V was clipped by 5 bases and J by 0 bases; unmatched bases: 8. The germline V gene encodes CDR1 MNHEY and CDR2 SMNVEV (reference sequence). The CDR3 nucleotides are TGTGCCAGCAGTGGGACTAGCGGGGGGCCGACGAGCTCCTACAATGAGCAGTTCTTC. Translating gives CASSGTSGGPTSSYNEQFF.

This clonotype has only one observation. The chain carries TRBV5-4 and TRBJ1-1; TRBD1 matches at 10 bases. Trimming at V came to 8 bases and at J to 6 bases, leaving 7 bases not matched to a gene. The germline gives CDR1 SGHNT, CDR2 YYREEE (reference sequence). This CDR3 region has 13 residues. CDR3: CASHRGQGSEAFF. CDR3 coding DNA: TGTGCCAGTCATCGGGGACAGGGGTCTGAAGCTTTCTTT.

On this clonotype: A much larger clone is a single base away; this may be a read error. The V and J genes are TRBV28 and TRBJ2-4; 7 bases are a match to TRBD2. Looked up from germline, CDR1 is MDHEN and CDR2 is SYDVKM. The trim removed 5 bases at V and 6 bases at J, leaving 4 bases unmatched. The CDR3 spans 13 residues. The CDR3 protein is CASSPPGGNIQYF. Here the CDR3 DNA reads TGTGCCAGCAGTCCCCCGGGGGGAAACATTCAGTACTTC.

Ten or more counts support this clonotype. This chain connects TRBV19 to TRBJ2-7; D ambiguous. The CDR3 is made up of 13 amino acids. Trimming left V 3 bases short and J 3 bases short, with 9 bases between. Per the germline V gene, CDR1 is LNHDA and CDR2 is SQIVND (reference sequence). This CDR3 is CASSIGSSYEQYV. For the CDR3, the DNA is TGTGCCAGTAGTATTGGCAGCAGCTACGAGCAGTACGTC.

V and J are TRBV2 and TRBJ2-5; D possibly corresponds to TRBD1 (5 bases). CDR1 SNHLY and CDR2 FYNNEI come from the germline V gene. This CDR3 is built from 12 residues. Trimming removed 9 bases from V and 2 bases from J, with 10 bases in between. The DNA for the CDR3 is TGTGCCAGGCTGGGGCCTCAAGAGACCCAGTACTTC. Its translation: CARLGPQETQYF.

The rearrangement joins TRBV27 to TRBJ2-1; no clear D. Per germline, CDR1 MNHEY and CDR2 SMNVEV (reference sequence). V lost 5 bases, J lost 5 bases, and 10 bases lay in between. This CDR3 is 13 amino acids long. CDR3: CASSELTDNEQFF. The DNA for the CDR3 is TGTGCCAGCAGTGAACTGACCGACAATGAGCAGTTCTTC.

This clonotype came up a few times. CDR3 nucleotides: TGTGCCAGCAGCTTACCGGCAGGGTCTTTCCCCGACTATGGCTACACCTTC. This translates into CASSLPAGSFPDYGYTF. This chain links TRBV7-8 with TRBJ1-2; D may be TRBD1 (5 bases). The CDR3 runs to 17 residues. The germline V gene encodes CDR1 SGHVS and CDR2 FQNEAQ. V was trimmed by 2 bases and J by 3 bases, leaving 19 bases between them.

This clonotype was seen a handful of times. J is TRBJ1-6 and V is TRBV6-6; 7 bases match TRBD1. This CDR3 contains 13 residues. CDR1 and CDR2 from the germline V gene are MNHNY and SVGAGI (reference sequence). Trimming took 2 bases from V and 8 from J; bases not matched to a gene: 0. The DNA of the CDR3 is TGTGCCAGCAGTTACGACAGGGATTCACCCCTCCACTTT. It codes for CASSYDRDSPLHF.

V is TRBV12-3 or TRBV12-4 and J is TRBJ1-5; D possibly corresponds to TRBD1 (5 bases). Trimming shortened V by 3 bases and J by 0 bases, and 9 bases separated the two germline ends. The CDR3 has 15 amino acids. The DNA of the CDR3 is TGTGCCAGCAGTTTGGGTGACAGTAGCAATCAGCCCCAGCATTTT. Encoded protein: CASSLGDSSNQPQHF.

The sample holds a few counts of this clonotype. The chain has TRBV15 and TRBJ2-3; weak D call: TRBD2 (7 bases). The germline V and J ends were trimmed by 0 bases and 13 bases, with 11 bases remaining between them. In germline, CDR1 is LNHNV, CDR2 YYDKDF (reference sequence). The length of the CDR3 is 12 residues. The CDR3 coding sequence is TGTGCCACCAGCAGAGAGGGGGGGCGGGAGTATTTT. This codes for CATSREGGREYF.

CDR3 coding DNA: TGTGCCAGCAGTGACCAGACTAGCGGGGGGGATGAGCAGTTCTTC. Translated, it gives CASSDQTSGGDEQFF. This chain uses TRBV2 with TRBJ2-1, with 14 bases fitting TRBD2. The germline CDR1 and CDR2 sequences are SNHLY and FYNNEI. The trim removed 3 bases at V and 8 bases at J, leaving 3 bases unmatched. This CDR3 is built from 15 residues.

The chain has TRBV7-6 and TRBJ2-5, with 11 bases fitting TRBD1. Looked up from germline, CDR1 is SGHVS and CDR2 is FNYEAQ. V lost 5 bases and J lost 5; bases outside the gene matches: 7. The CDR3 has 15 residues. Here the CDR3 reads CASSPRTGGLETQYF. The CDR3 nucleotides are TGTGCCAGCAGCCCACGGACAGGGGGCTTGGAGACCCAGTACTTC.

This clonotype was seen a few times. The chain uses TRBV6-5 and TRBJ2-5, with a weak D call TRBD2 (6 bases). V lost 2 bases to trimming and J lost 1 base, with 8 bases between them. Germline V gene sequence: CDR1 MNHEY, CDR2 SVGAGI. The CDR3 is made up of 14 amino acids. CDR3: CASSYAGFQETQYF. CDR3 sequence (DNA): TGTGCCAGCAGTTACGCGGGATTCCAAGAGACCCAGTACTTC.

The chain uses TRBV7-1 and TRBJ1-5, with no clear D. TRBV7-1 is treated as an ORF (open reading frame) with a function not yet certain. Trimming took off 6 bases at V and 7 bases at J, with 10 bases between the two ends. CDR3 length equals 12 residues. Here the CDR3 DNA reads TGTGCCAGCAGTGAAGAGCGGCAGCCCCAGCATTTT. It yields the protein CASSEERQPQHF.

The table lists this clonotype with many counts. The J gene is TRBJ1-4, the V gene TRBV7-9, with D possibly being TRBD1 (6 bases). Per the germline V gene, CDR1 is SEHNR and CDR2 is FQNEAQ (reference sequence). Between the trimmed V and J ends, which lost 6 bases and 6 bases, there was a span of 11 bases. The CDR3 is made up of 13 amino acids. The CDR3 DNA reads as TGTGCCAGCAGTTGGGGGGGCCATGAAAAACTGTTTTTT. It specifies CASSWGGHEKLFF.

This clonotype was detected only a few times. The genes are TRBV7-9 and TRBJ2-7; weak D call: TRBD1 (5 bases). Trimming left V 1 base short and J 2 bases short, with 15 bases between. From germline, CDR1 is SEHNR and CDR2 FQNEAQ (reference sequence). This CDR3 has 16 residues. In DNA, the CDR3 is TGTGCCAGCAGCTTAGGCCCAGGGTTAGAGACCTACGAGCAGTACGTC. As protein: CASSLGPGLETYEQYV.

The CDR3 loop is CASSFWAGAEQYV. The DNA of the CDR3 is TGTGCCAGCAGTTTCTGGGCCGGGGCCGAGCAGTACGTC. The chain has TRBV6-1 and TRBJ2-7; D may correspond to TRBD1 or TRBD2 (5 bases each). The CDR3 runs 13 residues. Germline lookup yields CDR1 MNHNS and CDR2 SASEGT. The V gene lost 5 bases and the J gene lost 6 bases, with 14 bases spanning the gap.

A single count supports this clonotype. The chain combines TRBV4-1 with TRBJ2-7; 7 bases fit TRBD2. CDR1 is MGHRA and CDR2 is YSYEKL in the germline V gene. V was pared by 0 bases and J by 4 bases, with 6 bases of the junction left unmatched. This CDR3 has 15 residues. Here the CDR3 reads CASSQEPLGGYEQYF. The CDR3 bases are TGCGCCAGCAGCCAAGAACCCCTCGGGGGGTACGAGCAGTACTTC.

This clonotype showed up many times. V and J are TRBV7-6 and TRBJ2-5; D assignment may be TRBD1 or TRBD2 (5 bases each). V was clipped by 5 bases and J by 5 bases, with 12 bases between them. CDR1 is SGHVS and CDR2 is FNYEAQ in the germline V gene. This CDR3 has 13 amino acids. In DNA, the CDR3 is TGTGCCAGCAGCAAGTTCTGGGGGGAGACCCAGTACTTC. It is translated as CASSKFWGETQYF.